This T cell receptor beta chain stems from a study of cytomegalovirus exposure and HLA in healthy donors. General study points: Accurate prediction of most subjects' HLA-A and HLA-B alleles from TCR beta sequences was reported.

This CDR3 comprises 13 residues. The V end lost 5 bases, the J end lost 1 base, and 11 bases lay between the germline ends. Germline CDR1 and CDR2: GTSNPN and SVGIG (reference sequence). The PCR had 60 Vbeta and 13 Jbeta primers. Generated by immunoSEQ multiplex PCR, the TCRdb table keeps only in-frame clones and is missing some. The data show about 150,000 clones, about 80% seen once. Of note for this clone: Its antigen is not known.

The chain links TRBV30 to TRBJ2-5; TRBD1 might be the D (6 bases). This sequence originates from a man aged 25-45 years in good health and CMV-seronegative. Sample: PBMCs. CDR3 loop: CAWELDSQETQYF. The CDR3 DNA reads TGTGCCTGGGAGTTGGACAGCCAAGAGACCCAGTACTTC.